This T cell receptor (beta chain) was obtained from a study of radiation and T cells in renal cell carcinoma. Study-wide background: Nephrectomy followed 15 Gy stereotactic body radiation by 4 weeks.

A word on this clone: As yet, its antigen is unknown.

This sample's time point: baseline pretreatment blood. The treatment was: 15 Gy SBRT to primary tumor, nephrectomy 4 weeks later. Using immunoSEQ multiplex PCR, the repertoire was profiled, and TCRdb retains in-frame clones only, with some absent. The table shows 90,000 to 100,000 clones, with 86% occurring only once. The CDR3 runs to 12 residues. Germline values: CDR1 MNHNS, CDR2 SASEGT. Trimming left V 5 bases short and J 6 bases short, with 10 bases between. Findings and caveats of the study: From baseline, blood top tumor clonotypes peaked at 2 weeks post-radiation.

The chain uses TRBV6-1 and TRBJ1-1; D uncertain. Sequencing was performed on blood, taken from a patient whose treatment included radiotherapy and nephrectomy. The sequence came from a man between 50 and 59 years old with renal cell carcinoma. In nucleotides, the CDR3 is TGTGCCAGCAGTCCTAGGGTCTCTGAAGCTTTCTTT. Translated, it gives CASSPRVSEAFF.